This T cell receptor (beta chain) was sequenced during a study of blood T cells in healthy people across ages. As for the study in general: Per two T cells, template switching captured roughly one barcoded beta molecule. General observations from the study: CMV infection status of these donors was not known.

This clonotype has only a few counts. Its target is not known. Sample donors were healthy Caucasian individuals that came from Russia, aged roughly 6 to 100. Per sample, extraction of total RNA gave at least 5.5 micrograms in every case. Primers used in a second PCR of about 7 to 12 cycles were a sample-barcoded 5' primer and a J-beta primer mix. TCRdb recomputed calls from the 5' RACE reads with MiXCR, one row per CDR3 protein. This table holds around 940,000 distinct CDR3 sequences, 45% to 60% found once. The CDR3 length is 15 residues. Germline CDR1 reads MDHEN; CDR2 reads SYDVKM. Trimming took 6 bases from V and 11 from J; bases not matched to a gene: 17.

Sequenced: blood. The TCR sequence derives from a woman aged 60 to 75 in good health. The chain is built from TRBV28 and TRBJ2-5, with 8 positions matching TRBD1. The CDR3 DNA is TGTGCCAGCAGACAGGGGGGCTCGGGTTCGAGGGAGCAGTACTTC. This codes for CASRQGGSGSREQYF.